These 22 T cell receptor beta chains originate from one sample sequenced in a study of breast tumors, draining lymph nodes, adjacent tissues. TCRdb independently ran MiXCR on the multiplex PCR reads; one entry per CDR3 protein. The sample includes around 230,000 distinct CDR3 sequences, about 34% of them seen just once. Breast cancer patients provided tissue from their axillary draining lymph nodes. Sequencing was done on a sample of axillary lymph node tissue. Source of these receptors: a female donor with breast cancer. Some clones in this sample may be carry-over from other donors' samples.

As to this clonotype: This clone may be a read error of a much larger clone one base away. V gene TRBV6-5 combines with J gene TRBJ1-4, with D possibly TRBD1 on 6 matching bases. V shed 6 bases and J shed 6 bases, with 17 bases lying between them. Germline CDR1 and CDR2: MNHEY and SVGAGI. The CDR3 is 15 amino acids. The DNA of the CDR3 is TGTGCCAGCAGCCGATCTCCGGCAGGGGATGAAAAACTGTTTTTT. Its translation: CASSRSPAGDEKLFF.

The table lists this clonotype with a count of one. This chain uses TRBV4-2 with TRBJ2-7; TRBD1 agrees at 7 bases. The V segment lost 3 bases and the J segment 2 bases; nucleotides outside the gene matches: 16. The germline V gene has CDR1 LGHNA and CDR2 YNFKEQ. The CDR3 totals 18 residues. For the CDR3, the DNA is TGTGCCAGCAGCCATGGAACTGGACCGGGACAGTATACCTACGAGCAGTACTTC. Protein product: CASSHGTGPGQYTYEQYF.

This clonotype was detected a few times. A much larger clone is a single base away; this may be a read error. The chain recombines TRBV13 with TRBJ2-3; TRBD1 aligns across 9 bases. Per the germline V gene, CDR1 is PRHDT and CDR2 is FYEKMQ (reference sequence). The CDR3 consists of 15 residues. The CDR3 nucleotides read TGTGCCGGCAGCCAGGACAGGGGAGGAGTAGATACGCAGTATTTT. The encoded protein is CAGSQDRGGVDTQYF.

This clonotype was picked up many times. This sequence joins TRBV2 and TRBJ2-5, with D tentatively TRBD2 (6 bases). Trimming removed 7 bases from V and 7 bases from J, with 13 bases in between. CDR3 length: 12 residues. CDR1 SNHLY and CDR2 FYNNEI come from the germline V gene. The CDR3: CASIRLVGTQYF. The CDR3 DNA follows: TGTGCCAGCATCCGACTAGTGGGGACCCAGTACTTC.

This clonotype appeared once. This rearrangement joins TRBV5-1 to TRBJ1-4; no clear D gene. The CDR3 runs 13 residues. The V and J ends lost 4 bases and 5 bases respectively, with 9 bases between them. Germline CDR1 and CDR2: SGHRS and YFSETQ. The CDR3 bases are TGCGCCAGCAGCCCGGGGTCAAATGAAAAACTGTTTTTT. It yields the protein CASSPGSNEKLFF.

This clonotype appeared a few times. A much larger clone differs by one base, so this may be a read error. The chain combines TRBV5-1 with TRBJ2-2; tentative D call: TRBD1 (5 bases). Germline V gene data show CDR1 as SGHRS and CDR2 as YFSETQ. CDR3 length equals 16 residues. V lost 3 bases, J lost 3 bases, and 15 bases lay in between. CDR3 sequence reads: CASSSPDRGDTGELFF. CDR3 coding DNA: TGCGCCAGCAGCTCCCCCGACAGAGGAGACACCGGGGAGCTGTTTTTT.

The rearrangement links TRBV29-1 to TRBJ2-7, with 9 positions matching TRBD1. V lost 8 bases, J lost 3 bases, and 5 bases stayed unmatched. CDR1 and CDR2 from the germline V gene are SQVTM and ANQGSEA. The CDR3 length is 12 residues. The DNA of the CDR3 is TGCAGCTTATACAGGGGGCTCTACGAGCAGTACTTC. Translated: CSLYRGLYEQYF.

The CDR3 protein is CASSLWTRTGELFF. The CDR3 nucleotides are TGTGCCAGCAGTTTATGGACGAGGACCGGGGAGCTGTTTTTT. The chain employs TRBV28 and TRBJ2-2; no firm D call. V lost 0 bases, J lost 5 bases, and 7 bases lay in between. CDR3 length equals 14 residues. In germline, CDR1 is MDHEN, CDR2 SYDVKM.

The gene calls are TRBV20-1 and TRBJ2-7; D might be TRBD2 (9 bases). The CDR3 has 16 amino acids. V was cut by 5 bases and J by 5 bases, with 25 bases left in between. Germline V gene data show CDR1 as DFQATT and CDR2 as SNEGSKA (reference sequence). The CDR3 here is CSAQGAASGTLDEQYF. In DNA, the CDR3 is TGCAGTGCTCAGGGGGCGGCTAGCGGGACTCTCGACGAGCAGTACTTC.

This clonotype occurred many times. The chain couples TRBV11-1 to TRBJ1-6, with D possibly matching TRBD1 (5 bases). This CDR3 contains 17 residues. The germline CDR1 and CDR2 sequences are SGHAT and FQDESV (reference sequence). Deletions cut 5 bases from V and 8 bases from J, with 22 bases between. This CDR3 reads CASSHLIGIGRDSPLHF. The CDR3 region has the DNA TGTGCCAGCAGCCACCTAATTGGGATTGGCAGGGATTCACCCCTCCACTTT.

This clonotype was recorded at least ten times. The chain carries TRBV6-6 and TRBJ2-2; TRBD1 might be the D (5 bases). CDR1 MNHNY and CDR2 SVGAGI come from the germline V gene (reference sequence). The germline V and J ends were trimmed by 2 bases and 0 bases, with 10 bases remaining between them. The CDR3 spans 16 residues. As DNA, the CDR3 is TGTGCCAGCAGTTACAGGGGCGGTTCGAACACCGGGGAGCTGTTTTTT. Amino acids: CASSYRGGSNTGELFF.

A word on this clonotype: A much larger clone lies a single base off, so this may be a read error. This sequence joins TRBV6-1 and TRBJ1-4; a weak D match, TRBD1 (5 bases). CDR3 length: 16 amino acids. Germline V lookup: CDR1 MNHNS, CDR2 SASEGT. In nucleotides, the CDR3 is TGTGCCAGCAGTGGGGGACGTAAAGCAACTAGTGAAAAACTGTTTTTT. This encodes CASSGGRKATSEKLFF.

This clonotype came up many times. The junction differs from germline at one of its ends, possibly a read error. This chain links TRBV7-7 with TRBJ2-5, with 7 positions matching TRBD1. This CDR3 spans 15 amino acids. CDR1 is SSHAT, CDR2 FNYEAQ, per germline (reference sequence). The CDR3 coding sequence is TGTGCTAGCAGCTTAGCACAGGGGAGCCAAGAGACCCAGTACTTC. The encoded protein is CASSLAQGSQETQYF.

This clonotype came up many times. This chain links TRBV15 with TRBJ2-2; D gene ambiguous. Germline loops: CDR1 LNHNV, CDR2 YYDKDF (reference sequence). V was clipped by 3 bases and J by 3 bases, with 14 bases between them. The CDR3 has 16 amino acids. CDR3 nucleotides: TGTGCCACCAGCAGCTCGTCGTCAAAGTACACCGGGGAGCTGTTTTTT. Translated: CATSSSSSKYTGELFF.

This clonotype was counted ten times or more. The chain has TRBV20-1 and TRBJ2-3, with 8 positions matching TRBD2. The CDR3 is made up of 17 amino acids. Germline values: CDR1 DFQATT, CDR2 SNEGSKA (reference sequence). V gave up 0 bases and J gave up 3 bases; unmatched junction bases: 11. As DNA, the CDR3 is TGCAGTGCTAGAGATGGAAGGTTAGCGGGAAAGACAGATACGCAGTATTTT. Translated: CSARDGRLAGKTDTQYF.

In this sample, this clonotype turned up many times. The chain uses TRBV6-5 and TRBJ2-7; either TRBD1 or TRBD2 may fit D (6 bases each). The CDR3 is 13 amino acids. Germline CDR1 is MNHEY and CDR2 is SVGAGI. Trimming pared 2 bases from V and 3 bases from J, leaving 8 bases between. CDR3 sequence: CASSYEGGYEQYF. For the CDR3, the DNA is TGTGCCAGCAGTTACGAGGGGGGCTACGAGCAGTACTTC.

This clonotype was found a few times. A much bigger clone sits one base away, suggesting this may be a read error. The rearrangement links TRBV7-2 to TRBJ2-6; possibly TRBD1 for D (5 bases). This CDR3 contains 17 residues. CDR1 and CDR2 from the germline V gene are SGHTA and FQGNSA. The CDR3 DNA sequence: TGTGCCAGCAGCTTATGGGGTATTAACTCTGGGGCCAACCTCCTGACTTTC. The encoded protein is CASSLWGINSGANLLTF.

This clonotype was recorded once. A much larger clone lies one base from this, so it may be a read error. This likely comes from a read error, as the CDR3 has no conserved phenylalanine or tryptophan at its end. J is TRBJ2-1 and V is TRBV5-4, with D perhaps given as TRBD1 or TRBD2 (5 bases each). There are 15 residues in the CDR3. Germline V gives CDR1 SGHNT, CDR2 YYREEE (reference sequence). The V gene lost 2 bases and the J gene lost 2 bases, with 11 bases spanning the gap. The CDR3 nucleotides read TGTGCCAGCAGCTTTGGGGGTACCGCCTACAATGAGCAGTTCGTC. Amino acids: CASSFGGTAYNEQFV.

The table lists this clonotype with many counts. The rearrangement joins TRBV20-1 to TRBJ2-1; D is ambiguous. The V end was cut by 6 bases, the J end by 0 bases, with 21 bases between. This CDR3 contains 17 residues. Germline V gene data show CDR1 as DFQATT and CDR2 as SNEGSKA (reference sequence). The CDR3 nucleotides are TGCAGTGCAGCCCGGCCGACTGCGGCCACCTCCTACAATGAGCAGTTCTTC. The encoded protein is CSAARPTAATSYNEQFF.

CDR3 protein: CASRGQGSNEHF. Written as DNA, the CDR3 is TGTGCCAGCAGGGGACAGGGGTCGAACGAGCATTTT. V and J are TRBV12-3 or TRBV12-4 and TRBJ1-5; 10 bases agree with TRBD1. The CDR3 runs to 12 residues. The V segment lost 6 bases and the J segment 14 bases; nucleotides outside the gene matches: 7.

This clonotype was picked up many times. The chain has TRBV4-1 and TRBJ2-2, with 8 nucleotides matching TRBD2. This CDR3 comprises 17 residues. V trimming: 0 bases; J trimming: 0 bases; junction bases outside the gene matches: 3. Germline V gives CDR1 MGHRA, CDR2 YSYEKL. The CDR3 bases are TGCGCCAGCAGCCAAGATCACGGGAGGGCGAACACCGGGGAGCTGTTTTTT. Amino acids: CASSQDHGRANTGELFF.

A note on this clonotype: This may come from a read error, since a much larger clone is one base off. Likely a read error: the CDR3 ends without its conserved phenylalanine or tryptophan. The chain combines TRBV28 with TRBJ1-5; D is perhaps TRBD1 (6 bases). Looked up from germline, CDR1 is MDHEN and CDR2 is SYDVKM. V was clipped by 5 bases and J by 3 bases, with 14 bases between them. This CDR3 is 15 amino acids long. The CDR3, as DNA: TGTGCCAGCAGTCCCGGGGGGGCTATCAATCAGCCCCAGCATCTT. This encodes CASSPGGAINQPQHL.